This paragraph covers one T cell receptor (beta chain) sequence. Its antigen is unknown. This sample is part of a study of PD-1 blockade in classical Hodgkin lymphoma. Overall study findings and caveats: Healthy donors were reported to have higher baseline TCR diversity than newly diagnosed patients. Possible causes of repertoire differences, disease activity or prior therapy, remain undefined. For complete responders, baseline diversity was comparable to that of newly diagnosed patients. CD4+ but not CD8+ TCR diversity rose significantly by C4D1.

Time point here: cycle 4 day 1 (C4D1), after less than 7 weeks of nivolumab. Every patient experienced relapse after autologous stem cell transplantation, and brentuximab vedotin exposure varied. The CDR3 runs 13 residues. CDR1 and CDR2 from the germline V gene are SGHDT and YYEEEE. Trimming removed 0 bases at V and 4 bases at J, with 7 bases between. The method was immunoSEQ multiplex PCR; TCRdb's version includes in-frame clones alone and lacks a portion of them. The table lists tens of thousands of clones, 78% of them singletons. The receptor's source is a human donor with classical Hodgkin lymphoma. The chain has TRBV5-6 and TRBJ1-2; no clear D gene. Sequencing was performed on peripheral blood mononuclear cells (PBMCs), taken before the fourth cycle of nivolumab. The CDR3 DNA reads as TGTGCCAGCAGCTTGGGAAGCTTCTATGGCTACACCTTC. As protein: CASSLGSFYGYTF. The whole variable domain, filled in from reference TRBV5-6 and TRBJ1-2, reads DAGVTQSPTHLIKTRGQQVTLRCSPKSGHDTVSWYQQALGQGPQFIFQYYEEEERQRGNFPDRFSGHQFPNYSSELNVNALLLGDSALYLCASSLGSFYGYTFGSGTRLTVV.